The 11 T cell receptor beta chains given below trace back to one sample, sequenced in a study of shared clonotypes between healthy human individuals. Clones were sequenced by immunoSEQ multiplex PCR, and TCRdb holds only the in-frame ones, with some missing. The sample records some 1.5 million clones, about 96% being singletons. Sequenced sample: naive CD4+ T cells sorted from blood. The subset here: CD45RA+ positively selected. The receptor set was obtained from a man aged 30 to 39 in good health.

The genes are TRBV10-3 and TRBJ2-4; D might be TRBD2 (5 bases). V was cut by 8 bases and J by 4 bases, with 12 bases left in between. CDR1 and CDR2 from the germline V gene are ENHRY and SYGVKD. CDR3 length equals 13 residues. The CDR3 nucleotides read TGTGCCATCCGACCCGAGGGAAAAAACATTCAGTACTTC. Its translation: CAIRPEGKNIQYF.

The chain employs TRBV7-9 and TRBJ2-2; 7 bases are shared with TRBD2. From germline, CDR1 is SEHNR and CDR2 FQNEAQ (reference sequence). J was trimmed by 0 bases and V by 1 base; bases with no gene match: 2. The CDR3 is 16 residues long. The CDR3 sequence is CASSLVLATNTGELFF. The CDR3 DNA sequence: TGTGCCAGCAGCTTAGTACTAGCGACGAACACCGGGGAGCTGTTTTTT.

The chain combines TRBV5-1 with TRBJ1-5, with TRBD1 matching over 8 bases. Losses at the gene ends were 4 bases for V and 8 bases for J; bases not matched to a gene: 11. CDR1 and CDR2 (germline): SGHRS, YFSETQ. This CDR3 contains 15 residues. CDR3 bases: TGCGCCAGCAGCCAAACCGGGACAGGTTTCGAGCCCCAGCATTTT. It codes for CASSQTGTGFEPQHF.

The V and J genes are TRBV5-4 and TRBJ1-4; D gene uncertain. The germline CDR1 and CDR2 sequences are SGHNT and YYREEE (reference sequence). The CDR3 has 13 amino acids. The V gene lost 4 bases and the J gene lost 3 bases, with 7 bases spanning the gap. CDR3 sequence reads: CASSEGANEKLFF. In nucleotides, the CDR3 is TGTGCCAGCAGCGAGGGAGCTAATGAAAAACTGTTTTTT. The variable domain in full, completed from reference TRBV5-4 and TRBJ1-4, reads ETGVTQSPTHLIKTRGQQVTLRCSSQSGHNTVSWYQQALGQGPQFIFQYYREEENGRGNFPPRFSGLQFPNYSSELNVNALELDDSALYLCASSEGANEKLFFGSGTQLSVL.

The rearrangement joins TRBV18 to TRBJ2-7, with 7 bases lining up with TRBD1. J was trimmed by 3 bases and V by 3 bases; bases with no gene match: 8. The CDR3 is 15 amino acids. Per germline, CDR1 KGHSH and CDR2 LQKENI. In DNA form, the CDR3 reads TGTGCCAGCTCACCCCCGGGACAGAGCTACTACGAGCAGTACTTC. Encoded protein: CASSPPGQSYYEQYF. Based on the CDR3 plus reference TRBV18 and TRBJ2-7, the full variable domain is NAGVMQNPRHLVRRRGQEARLRCSPMKGHSHVYWYRQLPEEGLKFMVYLQKENIIDESGMPKERFSAEFPKEGPSILRIQQVVRGDSAAYFCASSPPGQSYYEQYFGPGTRLTVT.

This chain joins TRBV5-4 and TRBJ1-2, with D perhaps matching TRBD1 (6 bases). CDR1 SGHNT and CDR2 YYREEE come from the germline V gene (reference sequence). This CDR3 is 13 amino acids long. V was shortened by 4 bases and J by 8 bases, with 15 bases between the two germline ends. The CDR3 loop is CASSPPLTGGYTF. CDR3 in DNA: TGTGCCAGCAGCCCCCCTCTGACAGGAGGCTACACCTTC. Supplemented by reference TRBV5-4 and TRBJ1-2, the full variable domain reads ETGVTQSPTHLIKTRGQQVTLRCSSQSGHNTVSWYQQALGQGPQFIFQYYREEENGRGNFPPRFSGLQFPNYSSELNVNALELDDSALYLCASSPPLTGGYTFGSGTRLTVV.

In this sample, this clone turned up once. The V call is TRBV9, the J call TRBJ2-1; 13 bases fit TRBD2. V trimming: 4 bases; J trimming: 6 bases; junction bases outside the gene matches: 10. The CDR3 contains 17 residues. The germline CDR1 and CDR2 sequences are SGDLS and YYNGEE. CDR3 amino acids: CASSKQATSGRLNEQFF. The CDR3 region has the DNA TGTGCCAGCAGCAAGCAGGCGACTAGCGGGAGGCTCAATGAGCAGTTCTTC.

This chain links TRBV28 with TRBJ2-5, with 13 bases aligning to TRBD2. V was pared by 8 bases and J by 4 bases, with 10 bases of the junction left unmatched. CDR1 is MDHEN, CDR2 SYDVKM, per germline. The CDR3 has 16 amino acids. CDR3 nucleotides: TGTGCCAGCCGGACTAGCGGGAGATTATTTCGAGAGACCCAGTACTTC. Translating it yields CASRTSGRLFRETQYF.

The CDR3 spells CASSISGNSYNEQFF. The CDR3 coding sequence is TGTGCCAGCAGCATAAGCGGGAACTCCTACAATGAGCAGTTCTTC. The chain combines TRBV9 with TRBJ2-1, with 7 bases identical to TRBD2. CDR3 length equals 15 residues. Germline V gives CDR1 SGDLS, CDR2 YYNGEE. Losses at the gene ends were 4 bases for V and 0 bases for J; bases not matched to a gene: 4.

J is TRBJ2-7 and V is TRBV19; TRBD1 matches 9 bases. This CDR3 comprises 14 residues. V shed 7 bases, J shed 1 base, and the junction held 5 bases outside the gene matches. In germline, CDR1 is LNHDA, CDR2 SQIVND (reference sequence). CDR3 sequence reads: CASTQGATSYEQYF. The CDR3 nucleotides are TGTGCCAGTACACAGGGGGCTACATCCTACGAGCAGTACTTC.

This chain joins TRBV5-5 and TRBJ2-1; D is uncertain. Per germline, CDR1 SGHKS and CDR2 YYEKEE (reference sequence). The germline V and J ends were trimmed by 4 bases and 10 bases, with 15 bases remaining between them. The CDR3 covers 13 residues. The CDR3 here is CASSLRVPKEQFF. As DNA, the CDR3 is TGTGCCAGCAGCCTCCGGGTCCCTAAGGAGCAGTTCTTC.